This T cell receptor (beta chain) derives from a study of shared clonotypes between healthy human individuals. In the case of this clone: Its antigen is still unknown.

Study results and caveats: Few donors limited the genetic and exposure-history diversity represented.

Deep was the level at which the assay was run. Per the original data handling: Filtering was not the same, since immunoSEQ gave junction-only sequences without quality scores. The repertoire was sequenced with immunoSEQ multiplex PCR; TCRdb's copy has only in-frame clones and lacks some. The V and J calls and clone size come from that table; D and trimming were worked out from the DNA. The sample consists of some 580,000 clones, approximately 97% of them appearing once. The TCR was taken from a woman in her 30s in good health. Sequencing was performed on naive CD4+ T cells sorted from blood. Subset here: CD45RA+ positively selected.

The CDR3 sequence is CASSSLDRRLGREGRDNEQFF. The CDR3 coding sequence is TGTGCCAGCAGCTCCTTAGACAGGCGGCTCGGGCGGGAGGGCCGCGACAATGAGCAGTTCTTC. J is TRBJ2-1 and V is TRBV7-8, with TRBD2 matching over 9 bases. CDR3 length equals 21 residues. Germline trimming cut 4 bases from V and 5 bases from J; bases unmatched to any gene: 24. Per the germline V gene, CDR1 is SGHVS and CDR2 is FQNEAQ.